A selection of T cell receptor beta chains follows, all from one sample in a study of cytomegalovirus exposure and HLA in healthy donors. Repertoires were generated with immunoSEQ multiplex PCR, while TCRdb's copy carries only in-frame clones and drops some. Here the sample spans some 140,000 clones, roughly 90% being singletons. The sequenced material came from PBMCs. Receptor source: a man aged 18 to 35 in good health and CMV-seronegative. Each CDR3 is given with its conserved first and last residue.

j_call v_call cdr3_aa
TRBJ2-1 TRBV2 CASRPGGSGYNEQFF
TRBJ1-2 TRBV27 CASTATGGANYGYTF
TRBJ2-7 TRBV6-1 CASSEWAGMGEQYF
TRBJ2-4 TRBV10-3 CAISESQGGDIQYF
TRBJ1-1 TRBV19 CASSRNTGVVAFF
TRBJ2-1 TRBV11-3 CASSPTSGLNSYNEQFF
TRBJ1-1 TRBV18 CASSLQGMGNTEAFF
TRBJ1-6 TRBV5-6 CASSLGFENSPLHF
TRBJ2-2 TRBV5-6 CASSKGLGGTGELFF
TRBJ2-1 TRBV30 CAWSVYALSSYNEQFF
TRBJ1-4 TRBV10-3 CAIKGQSTEKLFF
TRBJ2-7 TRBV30 CAWIPGETRALEQYF
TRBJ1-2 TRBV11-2 CASSLDGFYTF
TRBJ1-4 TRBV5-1 CASSFTGVNEKLFF
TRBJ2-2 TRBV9 CASSVDHYTNTGELFF
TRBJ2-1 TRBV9 CASLGERGQETIEQFF
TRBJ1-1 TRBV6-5 CASSYKPNTEAFF
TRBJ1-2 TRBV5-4 CASSPRRAGQGDYGYTF
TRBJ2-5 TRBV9 CASSVGLAGGQETQYF
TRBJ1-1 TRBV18 CASSPQGMNTEAFF
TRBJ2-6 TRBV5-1 CASSLVGGSGANVLTF
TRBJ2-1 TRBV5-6 CASRGGVTSSYNEQFF
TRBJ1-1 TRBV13 CASQLGGKRAEAFF
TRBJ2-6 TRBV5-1 CASSFGTGMRGSGANVLTF
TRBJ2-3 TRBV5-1 CASRRTSSTDTQYF
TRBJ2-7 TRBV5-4 CASSLDRSYEQYF
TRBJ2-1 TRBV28 CASTPTGLAFTYNEQFF
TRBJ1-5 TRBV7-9 CASSLASHQPQHF
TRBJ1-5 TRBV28 CASSLTNYQPQHF
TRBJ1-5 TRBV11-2 CAQTHSPSYQPQHF
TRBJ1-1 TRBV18 CASSPQGLEAFF
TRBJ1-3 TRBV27 CASSRQGGSGNTIYF
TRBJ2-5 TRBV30 CAWRTSGSLETQYF
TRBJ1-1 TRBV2 CASSGVTGMNTEAFF
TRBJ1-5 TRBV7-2 CASSSEGAISNQPQHF
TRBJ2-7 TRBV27 CASSPETSGYEQYF
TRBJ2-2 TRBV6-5 CASSTVGTGELFF
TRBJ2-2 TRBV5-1 CASRSPGLNTGELFF
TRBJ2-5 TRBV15 CATSILRNNQETQYF
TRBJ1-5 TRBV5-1 CASSLGQGHQPQHF
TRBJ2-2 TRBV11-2 CASRQQGPGELFF
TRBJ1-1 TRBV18 CASSRGGAEMNTEAFF